This T cell receptor beta chain was recovered during a study of neurological immune-mediated disorders. This clonotype was seen at least ten times. The cDNA was generated through 5'RACE incorporating 10-nucleotide random UMIs. TCRdb re-called the 5' RACE reads through MiXCR, storing one row per CDR3 protein. This table holds under 75,000 distinct CDR3 sequences, over 5% found once. The germline CDR1 and CDR2 sequences are SGHRS and YFSETQ. There are 16 residues in the CDR3. Between the trimmed V and J ends, which lost 0 bases and 1 base, there was a span of 12 bases. This rearrangement joins TRBV5-1 to TRBJ2-3, with D tentatively TRBD1 or TRBD2 (6 bases each). The sample was PBMCs. This TCR derives from a human donor with multiple sclerosis. The donor label of this sample is uncertain. In DNA, the CDR3 is TGCGCCAGCAGCTTGGATCCGGGGGCCCGCACAGATACGCAGTATTTT. Translation: CASSLDPGARTDTQYF.